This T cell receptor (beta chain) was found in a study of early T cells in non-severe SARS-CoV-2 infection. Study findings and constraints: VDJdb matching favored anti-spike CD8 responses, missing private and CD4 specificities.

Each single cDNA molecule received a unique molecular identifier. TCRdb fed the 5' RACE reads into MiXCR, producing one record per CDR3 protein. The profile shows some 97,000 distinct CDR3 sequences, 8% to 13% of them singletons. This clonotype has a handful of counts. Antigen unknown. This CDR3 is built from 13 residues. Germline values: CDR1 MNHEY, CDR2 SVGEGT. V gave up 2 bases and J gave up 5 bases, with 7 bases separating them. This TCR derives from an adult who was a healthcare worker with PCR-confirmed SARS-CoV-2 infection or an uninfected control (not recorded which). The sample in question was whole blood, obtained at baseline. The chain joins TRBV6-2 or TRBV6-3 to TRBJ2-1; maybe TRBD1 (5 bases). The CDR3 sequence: CASSYLGDNEQFF. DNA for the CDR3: TGTGCCAGCAGTTACCTAGGGGACAATGAGCAGTTCTTC.